This T cell receptor beta chain originates from a study of human T cells and chemical hapten exposure. Germline V gene lookup returns CDR1 MDHEN and CDR2 SYDVKM. Between the trimmed V and J ends, which lost 11 bases and 5 bases, there was a span of 15 bases. This CDR3 has 13 amino acids. As to time point: pre-sensitization, week 0. Documented treatment: therapeutic diphenylcyclopropenone sensitization with weekly scalp DPC. This clonotype occurred many times. A single record per CDR3 protein comes from TCRdb applying MiXCR to the RACE reads. The top ten hold around 2.6% of the sample, which has 300,000 to 400,000 distinct CDR3 sequences, around 5.5% seen once.

Sequenced material: whole blood, taken in connection with sensitization to the hapten diphenylcyclopropenone (DPC). This rearrangement joins TRBV28 to TRBJ2-2; TRBD2 is a possible D gene (5 bases). This sequence was found in a woman aged 45-65 years with alopecia areata. Some clones in this sample may be carry-over from other donors' samples. The CDR3 protein is CACRGSVTGELFF. CDR3 DNA sequence: TGTGCCTGTCGTGGGAGCGTAACCGGGGAGCTGTTTTTT.